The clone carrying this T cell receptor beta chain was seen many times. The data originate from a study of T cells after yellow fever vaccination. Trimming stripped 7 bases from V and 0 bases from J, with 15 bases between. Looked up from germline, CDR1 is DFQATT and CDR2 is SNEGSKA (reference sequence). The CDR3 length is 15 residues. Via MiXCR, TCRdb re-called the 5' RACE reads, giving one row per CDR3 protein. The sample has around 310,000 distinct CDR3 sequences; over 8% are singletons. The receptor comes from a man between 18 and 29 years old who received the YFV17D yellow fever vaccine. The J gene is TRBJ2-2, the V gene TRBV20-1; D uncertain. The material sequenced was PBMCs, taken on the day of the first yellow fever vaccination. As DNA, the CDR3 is TGCAGTGTCAAGCGCGGAGTCCCGAACACCGGGGAGCTGTTTTTT. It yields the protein CSVKRGVPNTGELFF.